The 15 T cell receptor beta chains listed next were all sequenced from one sample in a study of blood T cell repertoires in COVID-19. The method was immunoSEQ multiplex PCR; TCRdb's version includes in-frame clones alone and lacks a portion of them. The sample carries 150,000 to 200,000 clones, 80% recorded once. The specimen sequenced was peripheral blood. These receptors originate from a man aged 70-80 years with active or convalescent COVID-19.

The J gene is TRBJ1-2, the V gene TRBV25-1, with D tentatively TRBD1 (6 bases). V shed 4 bases and J shed 8 bases, with 29 bases lying between them. Germline loops: CDR1 MGHDK, CDR2 SYGVNS. The CDR3 runs 18 residues. The CDR3 spells CASSVVGGGFRGGQGYTF. The CDR3, as DNA: TGTGCCAGCAGTGTAGTCGGGGGGGGCTTTAGGGGAGGACAAGGCTACACCTTC.

This clone was seen a single time. The chain is built from TRBV7-6 and TRBJ2-7, with 10 bases fitting TRBD2. The ends lost 1 base at V and 5 bases at J; junction bases unmatched: 8. Germline V gene data show CDR1 as SGHVS and CDR2 as FNYEAQ. The CDR3 totals 16 residues. Here the CDR3 reads CASSLVASGGPHEQYF. CDR3 nucleotide sequence: TGTGCCAGCAGCTTAGTGGCTAGCGGGGGACCCCACGAGCAGTACTTC.

This clone was observed a few times. V and J are TRBV5-1 and TRBJ2-1; TRBD1 matches 8 bases. The CDR3 is 16 amino acids. The V gene end was trimmed by 3 bases and the J gene end by 0 bases; junction bases not matched to a gene: 5. Germline values: CDR1 SGHRS, CDR2 YFSETQ. DNA of the CDR3: TGCGCCAGCAGCTGGCGGACAGGGAGCTCCTACAATGAGCAGTTCTTC. Protein sequence: CASSWRTGSSYNEQFF.

The chain couples TRBV29-1 to TRBJ2-1; a possible D gene is TRBD1 (6 bases). CDR3 length equals 16 residues. CDR1 is SQVTM, CDR2 ANQGSEA, per germline. V was cut by 8 bases and J by 7 bases, with 27 bases left in between. This CDR3 is CSLIAPRQGKVNEQFF. In DNA form, the CDR3 reads TGCAGCCTAATCGCCCCTCGGCAGGGGAAGGTTAATGAGCAGTTCTTC.

The V and J genes are TRBV7-9 and TRBJ1-5, with D possibly TRBD1 on 5 matching bases. Germline CDR1 is SEHNR and CDR2 is FQNEAQ (reference sequence). V was clipped by 11 bases and J by 4 bases, with 21 bases between them. This CDR3 has 15 residues. DNA for the CDR3: TGTGCCCGACCCCCCGCGACAGACCCAAATCAGCCCCAGCATTTT. Its translation is CARPPATDPNQPQHF.

This chain joins TRBV7-2 and TRBJ1-2; a weak D match, TRBD1 (6 bases). The V end lost 5 bases, the J end lost 8 bases, and 18 bases lay between the germline ends. Germline values: CDR1 SGHTA, CDR2 FQGNSA. The CDR3 covers 14 residues. CDR3 in DNA: TGTGCCAGCAGCCCGGGGACACTCTGGCGGGGCTACACCTTC. Translated, it gives CASSPGTLWRGYTF.

The CDR3 sequence is CASSLAGQGGSEAFF. DNA for the CDR3: TGTGCCAGCAGCTTAGCGGGACAGGGTGGGTCTGAAGCTTTCTTT. This chain connects TRBV7-9 to TRBJ1-1; 9 bases match TRBD1. CDR1 and CDR2 (germline): SEHNR, FQNEAQ (reference sequence). V lost 0 bases and J lost 6; bases outside the gene matches: 5. This CDR3 has 15 residues.

This chain connects TRBV6-2 or TRBV6-3 to TRBJ2-3, with D unresolved. Looked up from germline, CDR1 is MNHEY and CDR2 is SVGEGT. V was clipped by 7 bases and J by 2 bases, with 13 bases between them. CDR3 length equals 14 residues. The CDR3 sequence: CASTPQVDTDTQYF. The CDR3 DNA sequence: TGTGCCAGCACCCCCCAGGTAGACACAGATACGCAGTATTTT.

In its sample, this clone was seen a few times. Other DNA sequences of this sample code for an identical CDR3. The rearrangement links TRBV19 to TRBJ2-3; D perhaps matches TRBD2 (6 bases). The CDR3 consists of 14 residues. The germline CDR1 and CDR2 sequences are LNHDA and SQIVND (reference sequence). Trimming cost V 9 bases and J 3 bases, with 16 bases left between them. CDR3 nucleotide sequence: TGTGCCAGCGGAGGGCTAGGAGAAACAGATACGCAGTATTTT. Translating gives CASGGLGETDTQYF. The full variable domain, with the rest looked up from reference TRBV19 and TRBJ2-3, is DGGITQSPKYLFRKEGQNVTLSCEQNLNHDAMYWYRQDPGQGLRLIYYSQIVNDFQKGDIAEGYSVSREKKESFPLTVTSAQKNPTAFYLCASGGLGETDTQYFGPGTRLTVL.

This clone was seen only once. The chain uses TRBV18 and TRBJ1-4; D remains ambiguous. This CDR3 spans 16 amino acids. V was shortened by 3 bases and J by 2 bases, with 13 bases between the two germline ends. CDR1 is KGHSH, CDR2 LQKENI, per germline. The CDR3 here is CASSPLSGSTNEKLFF. The CDR3 region has the DNA TGTGCCAGCTCACCGCTTTCCGGGAGCACTAATGAAAAACTGTTTTTT.

This chain links TRBV7-2 with TRBJ1-1; 7 nucleotides agree with TRBD1. Germline trimming cut 1 base from V and 11 bases from J; bases unmatched to any gene: 13. CDR1 and CDR2 from the germline V gene are SGHTA and FQGNSA. The CDR3 sequence is 15 residues long. The CDR3 is CASSLVLAQGSVAFF. The CDR3 coding sequence is TGTGCCAGCAGCTTAGTTCTGGCACAGGGGTCGGTCGCTTTCTTT.

The chain couples TRBV5-1 to TRBJ1-2, with D unresolved. Germline values: CDR1 SGHRS, CDR2 YFSETQ. The V end was cut by 0 bases, the J end by 7 bases, with 19 bases between. The CDR3 is 16 residues long. The CDR3 DNA reads as TGCGCCAGCAGCTTGGTGACAACGCAGGCTGGCTTTGGCTACACCTTC. Translating it yields CASSLVTTQAGFGYTF. The full variable domain, its missing parts supplied by reference TRBV5-1 and TRBJ1-2, is KAGVTQTPRYLIKTRGQQVTLSCSPISGHRSVSWYQQTPGQGLQFLFEYFSETQRNKGNFPGRFSGRQFSNSRSEMNVSTLELGDSALYLCASSLVTTQAGFGYTFGSGTRLTVV.

The chain uses TRBV5-1 and TRBJ1-4; no clear D. This CDR3 region has 13 residues. The germline V gene has CDR1 SGHRS and CDR2 YFSETQ. V dropped 2 bases and J dropped 5 bases, with 7 bases sitting between them. CDR3 region: CASSFSVNEKLFF. CDR3 in DNA: TGCGCCAGCAGCTTTTCTGTAAATGAAAAACTGTTTTTT.

The CDR3 coding sequence is TGTGCCTGGAGTGTACTAGGGGGAACTGAAGCTTTCTTT. Amino acid sequence: CAWSVLGGTEAFF. The chain uses TRBV30 and TRBJ1-1, with a possible D match to TRBD1 (6 bases). CDR1 is GTSNPN, CDR2 SVGIG, per germline (reference sequence). V lost 0 bases and J 5 bases, leaving 10 bases between the germline ends. The CDR3 is made up of 13 amino acids.

This sequence joins TRBV5-1 and TRBJ2-7; 14 bases are a match to TRBD2. The germline gives CDR1 SGHRS, CDR2 YFSETQ. The CDR3 is 15 amino acids. The V gene end was trimmed by 6 bases and the J gene end by 2 bases; junction bases not matched to a gene: 4. The CDR3 region has the DNA TGCGCCAGCAACCCGACTAGCGGGGGGGCCTACGAGCAGTACTTC. Its translation: CASNPTSGGAYEQYF.